These T cell receptor beta chains were read from a single sample in a study of T cell responses to AZD1222 COVID-19 vaccine. Clones were read by immunoSEQ multiplex PCR, and TCRdb kept only the in-frame ones, dropping some. The profile covers 90,000 to 100,000 clones, with 65% to 85% appearing a single time and around 14% taken by the ten largest. The material sequenced was peripheral blood, taken 28 days after the second AZD1222 dose. These receptors all stem from an adult who received the AZD1222 COVID-19 vaccine. The conserved cysteine and the conserved F or W are not part of the CDR3 here. Clone size appears in some rows only: once, few, many, or a class for an expanded clone.

cdr3_length clone_size v_call cdr3_aa
12 . TRBV3-1/TRBV3-2 ASSQEAAGNTIY
16 . TRBV15 ATSRGRGTSGRGETQY
13 . TRBV25-1 ASSDPGQGVQTQY
12 . TRBV5-8 ASSPRTGFEKLF
14 . TRBV2 ASSGNGGQGGEKLF
13 . TRBV7-9 ASSFSDRGAGELF
15 . TRBV7-9 ASGLAGGDLAKNIQY
11 . TRBV20-1 SASWQGHYGYT
15 . TRBV4-1 ASSQVGGTEFYNEQF
13 . TRBV7-2 ASSSREGRLAEAF
14 . TRBV4-3 ASSQGAGRPRYEQY
10 . TRBV30 AWSKGEYEQY
11 . TRBV3-1/TRBV3-2 ASRAFSGNTIY
13 . TRBV5-5 ASSLGPDRYNEQF
13 . TRBV7-2 ASSLDSGRVDEQY
10 . TRBV7-2 ASSLDTQPQH
11 . TRBV7-9 ASSLAAYNEQF
15 . TRBV11-2 ASSYGLAGVSTGELF
13 . TRBV18 ASSPMEGNTGELF
14 . TRBV10-1 ASSDPSGTGMDTQY
12 . TRBV19 ASSTGTGGSGYT
11 . TRBV3-1/TRBV3-2 ASHGGSAGELF
11 . TRBV6-5 ASEIAGGREQY
11 . TRBV19 ASSSRVNTEAF
13 . TRBV5-1 ASSSGGGDTDTQY
9 . TRBV30 AWSKGYEQY
11 . TRBV4-2 ASSLRLWNEQF
14 few TRBV21-1 ASSKASNGSGETQY
10 . TRBV24-1 ATSHNGYGYT
11 . TRBV21-1 ASSKSRTFEAF
12 . TRBV6-5 ASDSIGSGNTIY
12 . TRBV5-1 ASSLGTIYGELF
15 . TRBV2 ASSEPDRDQVSGELF
14 . TRBV2 ASSGTSSAYTDTQY
11 . TRBV7-3 ASSPGDGYGYT
9 . TRBV6-6 ASSALYEQY
13 . TRBV6-5 ASSVDGLAHNEQF
12 once TRBV5-1 ASSATAGTDTQY
12 . TRBV3-1/TRBV3-2 ASSQGTGRHEQY
13 . TRBV19 ASSIFGGGYTEAF
15 . TRBV7-2 ASSLEVGDGTNTEAF
12 . TRBV30 AWSPDPFTYGYT
11 few TRBV12-5 ASGTGTNYGYT
13 . TRBV5-1 ASSLAPGERQPQH
13 . TRBV9 ASSVSGLRYNEQF
13 . TRBV18 ASSPFGQGFLGQY
14 . TRBV6-2/TRBV6-3 ASSYPAGPMGDTQY